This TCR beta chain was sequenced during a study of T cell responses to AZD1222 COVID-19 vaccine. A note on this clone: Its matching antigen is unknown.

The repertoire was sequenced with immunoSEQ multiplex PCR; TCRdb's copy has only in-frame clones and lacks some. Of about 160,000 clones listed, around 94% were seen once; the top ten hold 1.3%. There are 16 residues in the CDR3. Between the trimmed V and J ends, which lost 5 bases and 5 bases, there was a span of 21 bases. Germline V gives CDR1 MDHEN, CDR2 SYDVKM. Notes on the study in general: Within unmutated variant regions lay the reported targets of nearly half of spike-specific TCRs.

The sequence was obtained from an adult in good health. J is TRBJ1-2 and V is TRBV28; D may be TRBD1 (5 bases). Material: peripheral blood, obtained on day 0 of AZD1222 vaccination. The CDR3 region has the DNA TGTGCCAGCAGTCCACGACCCGGCAGGGATAGGTATGGCTACACCTTC. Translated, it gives CASSPRPGRDRYGYTF.